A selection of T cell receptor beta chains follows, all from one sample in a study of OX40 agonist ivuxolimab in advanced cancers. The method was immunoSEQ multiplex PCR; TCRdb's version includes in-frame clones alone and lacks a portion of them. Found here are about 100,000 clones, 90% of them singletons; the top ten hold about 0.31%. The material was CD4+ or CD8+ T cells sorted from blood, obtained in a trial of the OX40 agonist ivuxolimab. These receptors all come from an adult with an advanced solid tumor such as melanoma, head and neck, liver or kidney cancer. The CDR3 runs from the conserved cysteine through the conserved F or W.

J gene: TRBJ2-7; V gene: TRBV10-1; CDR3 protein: CASRASGSYEQYF
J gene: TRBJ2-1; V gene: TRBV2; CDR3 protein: CASSGLQRQFF
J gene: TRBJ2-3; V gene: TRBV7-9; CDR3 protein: CASSLLAGGEYF
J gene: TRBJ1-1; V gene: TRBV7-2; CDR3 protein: CASSLAYEAFF
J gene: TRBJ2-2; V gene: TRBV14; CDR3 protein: CASSQLLGGTGELFF
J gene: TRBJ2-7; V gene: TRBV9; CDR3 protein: CASSVAVATGRNEQYF
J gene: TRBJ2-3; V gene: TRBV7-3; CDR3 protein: CASSFGSGGTDTQYF
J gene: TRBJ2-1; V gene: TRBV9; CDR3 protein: CASSVGPTGVNNEQFF
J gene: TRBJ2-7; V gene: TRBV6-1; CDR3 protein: CASSRDTSYEQYF
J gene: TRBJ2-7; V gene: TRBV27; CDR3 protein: CASRRGRDSYEQYF
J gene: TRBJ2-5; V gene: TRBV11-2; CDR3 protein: CASERQGLETQYF
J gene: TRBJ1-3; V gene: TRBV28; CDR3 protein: CASSPPGPLSGNTIYF
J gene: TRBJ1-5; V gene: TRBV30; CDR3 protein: CAWSVGTSNQPQHF
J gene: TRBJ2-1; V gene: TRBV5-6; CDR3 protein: CASSPGTSVYNEQFF
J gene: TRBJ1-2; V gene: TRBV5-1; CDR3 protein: CASSLIGLADYGYTF
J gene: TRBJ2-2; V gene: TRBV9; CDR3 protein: CASSYLSGTGELFF
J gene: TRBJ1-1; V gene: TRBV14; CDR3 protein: CASNLLESMNTEAFF
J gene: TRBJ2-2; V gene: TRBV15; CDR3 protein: CATSRDERLAGGAGELFF
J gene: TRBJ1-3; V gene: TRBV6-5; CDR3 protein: CASARGSGNTIYF
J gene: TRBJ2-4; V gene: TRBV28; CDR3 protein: CASRLGQGTAKNIQYF
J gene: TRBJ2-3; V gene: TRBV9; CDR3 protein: CASSAAGDGDTQYF
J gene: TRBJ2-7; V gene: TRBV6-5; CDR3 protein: CASRGDTYEQYF
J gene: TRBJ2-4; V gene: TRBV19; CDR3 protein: CASSGQGYRNIQYF
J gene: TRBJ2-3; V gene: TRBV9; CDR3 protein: CASSPMTSGRSADTQYF
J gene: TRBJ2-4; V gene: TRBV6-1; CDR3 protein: CASSEGGGRHIQYF
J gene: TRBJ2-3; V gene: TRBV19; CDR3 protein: CASSSLGASLTDTQYF
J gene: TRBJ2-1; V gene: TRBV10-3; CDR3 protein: CAISRTSSYNEQFF
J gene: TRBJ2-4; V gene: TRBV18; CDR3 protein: CASSPMAEDIQYF
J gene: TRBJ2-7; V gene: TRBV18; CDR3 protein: CASSGVPYEQYF
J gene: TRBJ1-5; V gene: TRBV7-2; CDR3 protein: CASSSTVREPQHF
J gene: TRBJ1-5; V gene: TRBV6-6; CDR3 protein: CASAVIGSNQPQHF
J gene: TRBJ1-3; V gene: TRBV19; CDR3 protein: CASSIEVAGNTIYF
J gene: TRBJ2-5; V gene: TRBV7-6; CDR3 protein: CASTLTGEETQYF
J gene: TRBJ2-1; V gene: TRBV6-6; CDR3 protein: CASSDRVNNEQFF
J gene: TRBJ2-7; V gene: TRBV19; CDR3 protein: CASSYMGQGYYEQYF